This T cell receptor (beta chain) was captured in a study of blood T cell repertoires in COVID-19. Only in-frame clones appear in the TCRdb table, and some are missing; sequencing was by immunoSEQ multiplex PCR. The repertoire holds under 250,000 clones, with about nine tenths as singletons. The CDR3 runs 13 residues. V dropped 3 bases and J dropped 5; count of bases not matched to a gene: 3. Per germline, CDR1 KGHSH and CDR2 LQKENI. The sequence derives from a woman aged 25-40 years with acute COVID-19. The V and J genes are TRBV18 and TRBJ1-2; 7 nucleotides agree with TRBD1. The sequenced sample was PBMCs or T cells enriched from blood (not recorded which). The CDR3 DNA reads TGTGCCAGCTCACCCCCAGGGGGTTATGGCTACACCTTC. Amino acid sequence: CASSPPGGYGYTF.